Shown below are 29 T cell receptor beta chains from a single sample sequenced in a study of sequential checkpoint blockade in melanoma. Generated by immunoSEQ multiplex PCR, the TCRdb table keeps only in-frame clones and is missing some. The data hold approximately 37,000 clones, with 70% to 90% observed a single time. Treatment described: randomized to nivolumab then ipilimumab (arm A) or the reverse (arm B). The sequenced sample was CD8+ T cells sorted from blood (inferred from file names), obtained from a patient given nivolumab and ipilimumab in sequence. The receptors stem from a human donor with melanoma.

The chain couples TRBV15 to TRBJ2-2, with D uncertain. This CDR3 has 13 residues. Germline V CDR1 and CDR2: LNHNV, YYDKDF (reference sequence). The V gene lost 5 bases and the J gene lost 8 bases, with 12 bases spanning the gap. CDR3 sequence reads: CATSLSTQGELFF. CDR3 DNA: TGTGCCACCAGCCTTTCCACACAAGGGGAGCTGTTTTTT.

The rearrangement joins TRBV9 to TRBJ2-2, with D possibly matching TRBD2 (5 bases). The CDR3 has 13 amino acids. The germline V gene has CDR1 SGDLS and CDR2 YYNGEE. V shed 5 bases and J shed 5 bases, with 10 bases lying between them. CDR3 amino acids: CASSLEGTGELFF. The DNA for the CDR3 is TGTGCCAGCAGTTTAGAGGGTACCGGGGAGCTGTTTTTT. Complete variable domain (other parts from reference TRBV9 and TRBJ2-2): DSGVTQTPKHLITATGQRVTLRCSPRSGDLSVYWYQQSLDQGLQFLIQYYNGEERAKGNILERFSAQQFPDLHSELNLSSLELGDSALYFCASSLEGTGELFFGEGSRLTVL.

V is TRBV4-1 and J is TRBJ2-7; 8 nucleotides align to TRBD2. V lost 5 bases and J lost 3; bases outside the gene matches: 6. This CDR3 has 14 residues. From germline, CDR1 is MGHRA and CDR2 YSYEKL. DNA for the CDR3: TGCGCCAGCAGCTCGGACGGGGGGGGCTACGAGCAGTACTTC. It is translated as CASSSDGGGYEQYF.

The rearrangement joins TRBV19 to TRBJ2-7; TRBD2 is a possible D gene (6 bases). CDR3 length: 15 amino acids. V was cut by 3 bases and J by 3 bases, with 15 bases left in between. CDR1 LNHDA and CDR2 SQIVND come from the germline V gene (reference sequence). For the CDR3, the DNA is TGTGCCAGTAGTATTGTCCCAGGGACTTTCTACGAGCAGTACTTC. As protein: CASSIVPGTFYEQYF.

The J gene is TRBJ2-3, the V gene TRBV4-1; 13 nucleotides match TRBD2. The CDR3 spans 16 residues. Per germline, CDR1 MGHRA and CDR2 YSYEKL. Trimming at V came to 8 bases and at J to 4 bases, leaving 9 bases not matched to a gene. CDR3 sequence reads: CASALAGGPAADTQYF. Here the CDR3 DNA reads TGCGCCAGCGCACTAGCGGGGGGGCCGGCAGCAGATACGCAGTATTTT.

This clone was seen a single time. The chain uses TRBV27 and TRBJ2-7, with a tentative D call TRBD1 (6 bases). Trimming left V 6 bases short and J 4 bases short, with 10 bases between. The CDR3 extends over 12 amino acids. Germline CDR1 reads MNHEY; CDR2 reads SMNVEV (reference sequence). The CDR3 protein is CASRVGQYEQYF. CDR3 DNA sequence: TGTGCCAGCAGGGTAGGACAGTACGAGCAGTACTTC.

This clone was recorded a few times. J is TRBJ2-2 and V is TRBV9, with TRBD2 matching 12 bases. The CDR3 spans 18 residues. The V segment lost 0 bases and the J segment 7 bases; nucleotides outside the gene matches: 10. Germline CDR1 and CDR2: SGDLS and YYNGEE. The chain's CDR3 is CASSVDLAGGTMDGELFF. In DNA, the CDR3 is TGTGCCAGCAGCGTAGATCTAGCGGGAGGGACGATGGACGGGGAGCTGTTTTTT.

The chain has TRBV5-4 and TRBJ1-2; 8 bases line up with TRBD1. This CDR3 is built from 15 residues. Per germline, CDR1 SGHNT and CDR2 YYREEE (reference sequence). V shed 0 bases, J shed 4 bases, and the junction held 5 bases outside the gene matches. The CDR3 loop is CASSLGTGPGYGYTF. As DNA, the CDR3 is TGTGCCAGCAGCTTGGGGACAGGGCCGGGCTATGGCTACACCTTC. The complete variable domain, with remaining parts taken from reference TRBV5-4 and TRBJ1-2, reads ETGVTQSPTHLIKTRGQQVTLRCSSQSGHNTVSWYQQALGQGPQFIFQYYREEENGRGNFPPRFSGLQFPNYSSELNVNALELDDSALYLCASSLGTGPGYGYTFGSGTRLTVV.

This rearrangement joins TRBV27 to TRBJ2-1, with D maybe TRBD1 (5 bases). V lost 7 bases to trimming and J lost 10 bases, with 20 bases between them. This CDR3 contains 14 residues. Germline lookup yields CDR1 MNHEY and CDR2 SMNVEV (reference sequence). CDR3 sequence reads: CASKSLEGAGEQFF. As DNA, the CDR3 is TGTGCCAGCAAGAGCCTAGAAGGGGCAGGGGAGCAGTTCTTC.

The rearrangement joins TRBV5-1 to TRBJ2-1; possible D gene TRBD2, 5 bases. CDR1 is SGHRS, CDR2 YFSETQ, per germline. Trimming removed 3 bases at V and 3 bases at J, with 10 bases between. The CDR3 consists of 14 residues. The CDR3 spells CASSSRTGYNEQFF. CDR3 sequence (DNA): TGCGCCAGCAGCTCCAGGACTGGCTACAATGAGCAGTTCTTC.

This clone was seen just once. The CDR3 DNA follows: TGTGCCAGCTCACCACCCACGGGACAGATAATGGATACGCAGTATTTT. Protein product: CASSPPTGQIMDTQYF. The rearrangement uses TRBV18 and TRBJ2-3; TRBD1 matches 7 bases. This CDR3 contains 16 residues. The V segment lost 0 bases and the J segment 6 bases; nucleotides outside the gene matches: 9. CDR1 and CDR2 from the germline V gene are KGHSH and LQKENI.

The chain is built from TRBV15 and TRBJ2-2; the match to TRBD2 covers 12 bases. Germline V gene sequence: CDR1 LNHNV, CDR2 YYDKDF (reference sequence). J lost 7 bases, V lost 2 bases, and 5 bases had no gene match. The CDR3 runs 16 residues. The CDR3, as DNA: TGTGCCACCAGCAGACGACTAGCGGGAGATGGCGGGGAGCTGTTTTTT. Protein sequence: CATSRRLAGDGGELFF.

The rearrangement uses TRBV7-8 and TRBJ1-1; possibly TRBD1 for D (5 bases). Trimming left V 1 base short and J 10 bases short, with 13 bases between. CDR1 and CDR2 from the germline V gene are SGHVS and FQNEAQ. The CDR3 consists of 13 residues. The CDR3 here is CASSLEGAIGAFF. CDR3 DNA: TGTGCCAGCAGCTTAGAAGGGGCCATCGGAGCTTTCTTT.

The chain recombines TRBV28 with TRBJ2-7, with D hard to call. The CDR3 extends over 11 amino acids. The germline V and J ends were trimmed by 7 bases and 4 bases, with 8 bases remaining between them. The germline V gene has CDR1 MDHEN and CDR2 SYDVKM. The DNA of the CDR3 is TGTGCCAGCACTTTCGGGTACGAGCAGTACTTC. It encodes CASTFGYEQYF.

The chain combines TRBV5-6 with TRBJ2-5; no definite D call. Germline CDR1 SGHDT, CDR2 YYEEEE. Trimming removed 0 bases at V and 5 bases at J, with 5 bases between. The CDR3 totals 12 residues. DNA for the CDR3: TGTGCCAGCAGCTTGGCGAGGGAGACCCAGTACTTC. Residues: CASSLARETQYF.

The rearrangement links TRBV19 to TRBJ2-1, with 14 bases matching TRBD2. CDR1 and CDR2 from the germline V gene are LNHDA and SQIVND (reference sequence). The CDR3 runs 17 residues. The J segment lost 1 base and the V segment lost 9 bases, leaving 8 bases of the junction unmatched. Here the CDR3 DNA reads TGTGCCAGCTCCGGGACTAGCGGGGGCCAATCCTACAATGAGCAGTTCTTC. This translates into CASSGTSGGQSYNEQFF.

This chain uses TRBV5-6 with TRBJ1-4; 8 bases fit TRBD1. Germline V gives CDR1 SGHDT, CDR2 YYEEEE. The V segment lost 4 bases and the J segment 6 bases; nucleotides outside the gene matches: 5. The CDR3 extends over 14 amino acids. Here the CDR3 DNA reads TGTGCCAGCAGCCTGACAGGGGTAGATGAAAAACTGTTTTTT. This codes for CASSLTGVDEKLFF. The full variable domain, its missing parts supplied by reference TRBV5-6 and TRBJ1-4, is DAGVTQSPTHLIKTRGQQVTLRCSPKSGHDTVSWYQQALGQGPQFIFQYYEEEERQRGNFPDRFSGHQFPNYSSELNVNALLLGDSALYLCASSLTGVDEKLFFGSGTQLSVL.

The chain links TRBV30 to TRBJ2-7, with 8 bases identical to TRBD2. The V gene's germline CDR1 is GTSNPN and CDR2 SVGIG (reference sequence). There are 14 residues in the CDR3. V dropped 5 bases and J dropped 3; count of bases not matched to a gene: 9. CDR3 loop: CAWCSGVGRYEQYF. CDR3 in DNA: TGTGCCTGGTGTAGCGGGGTTGGGCGCTACGAGCAGTACTTC.

This rearrangement joins TRBV10-1 to TRBJ2-6; 8 bases agree with TRBD1. Germline lookup yields CDR1 WNHNN and CDR2 SYGVQD (reference sequence). This CDR3 region has 15 residues. V lost 5 bases, J lost 2 bases, and 2 bases stayed unmatched. CDR3 in amino acids: CASSPTGAGANVLTF. The CDR3 nucleotides read TGCGCCAGCAGTCCGACAGGGGCTGGGGCCAACGTCCTGACTTTC.

The gene calls are TRBV11-2 and TRBJ2-1; perhaps TRBD1 as D (5 bases). Germline V CDR1 and CDR2: SGHAT, FQNNGV. This CDR3 has 15 amino acids. V was cut by 4 bases and J by 3 bases, with 13 bases left in between. This chain's CDR3 is CASSSFRASYNEQFF. CDR3 DNA sequence: TGTGCCAGCAGCTCCTTCAGGGCTAGCTACAATGAGCAGTTCTTC.

This clone was seen only once. This chain links TRBV6-5 with TRBJ2-3; tentatively, D is TRBD2 (5 bases). In germline, CDR1 is MNHEY, CDR2 SVGAGI. This CDR3 is built from 15 residues. V shed 4 bases and J shed 1 base, with 12 bases lying between them. CDR3 coding DNA: TGTGCCAGCAGTTCCAGCGGTCAGGGCACAGATACGCAGTATTTT. Translated, it gives CASSSSGQGTDTQYF.

By share of the sample, this clone is medium-sized. This sequence joins TRBV5-5 and TRBJ1-2, with D hard to call. V was clipped by 0 bases and J by 8 bases, with 17 bases between them. Germline V gene sequence: CDR1 SGHKS, CDR2 YYEKEE (reference sequence). The CDR3 spans 15 residues. The CDR3 DNA reads as TGTGCCAGCAGCTTGGCTTATCAGGTCTGGGAGGGCTACACCTTC. Its protein is CASSLAYQVWEGYTF.

This sequence joins TRBV6-6 and TRBJ1-5; TRBD1 aligns across 7 bases. The junction had 3 bases not matched to a gene; V was cut back by 4 bases and J by 3 bases. The CDR3 extends over 14 amino acids. CDR1 and CDR2 (germline): MNHNY, SVGAGI (reference sequence). The CDR3 nucleotides read TGTGCCAGCAGTTCGGGACAGCTCAATCAGCCCCAGCATTTT. Translated: CASSSGQLNQPQHF.

This chain links TRBV10-1 with TRBJ1-1; a possible D gene is TRBD1 (6 bases). V lost 7 bases and J lost 7, with 16 bases in between. Germline V gives CDR1 WNHNN, CDR2 SYGVQD (reference sequence). The CDR3 loop spans 13 amino acids. The CDR3 here is CASTPGGEVEAFF. DNA for the CDR3: TGCGCCAGCACCCCGGGGGGCGAGGTTGAAGCTTTCTTT.

The chain combines TRBV10-1 with TRBJ1-1; TRBD1 matches at 11 bases. The length of the CDR3 is 15 residues. CDR1 is WNHNN, CDR2 SYGVQD, per germline (reference sequence). Trimming at V came to 10 bases and at J to 5 bases, leaving 12 bases not matched to a gene. This CDR3 reads CATSQGQGERTEAFF. In DNA, the CDR3 is TGCGCCACCAGCCAGGGACAGGGGGAGAGGACTGAAGCTTTCTTT.

The chain joins TRBV6-5 to TRBJ1-2; D is uncertain. Germline loops: CDR1 MNHEY, CDR2 SVGAGI. Trimming removed 2 bases from V and 0 bases from J, with 7 bases in between. This CDR3 has 14 residues. CDR3 sequence reads: CASSYGIANYGYTF. In DNA form, the CDR3 reads TGTGCCAGCAGTTACGGCATTGCTAACTATGGCTACACCTTC.

V gene TRBV27 combines with J gene TRBJ2-7, with D possibly matching TRBD2 (6 bases). In germline, CDR1 is MNHEY, CDR2 SMNVEV (reference sequence). The CDR3 has 15 residues. Between the trimmed V and J ends, which lost 0 bases and 2 bases, there was a span of 11 bases. CDR3 sequence: CASSLSEGRPYEQYF. In DNA, the CDR3 is TGTGCCAGCAGTTTATCGGAGGGCAGACCCTACGAGCAGTACTTC.

The V gene is TRBV27, the J gene TRBJ2-1, with D maybe TRBD2 (6 bases). With 6 bases removed from V and 5 bases from J, the gap between germline ends came to 20 bases. Looked up from germline, CDR1 is MNHEY and CDR2 is SMNVEV (reference sequence). The CDR3 consists of 16 residues. For the CDR3, the DNA is TGTGCCAGCAGCTCTATCGGAGGGGTTGGAGACAATGAGCAGTTCTTC. The encoded protein is CASSSIGGVGDNEQFF.

The chain carries TRBV11-2 and TRBJ2-7; D gene ambiguous. V lost 5 bases to trimming and J lost 0 bases, with 11 bases between them. The CDR3 length is 14 residues. CDR1 is SGHAT, CDR2 FQNNGV, per germline. CDR3 sequence reads: CASSRSGISYEQYF. CDR3 sequence (DNA): TGTGCCAGCAGCCGTTCAGGCATCTCCTACGAGCAGTACTTC.